This T cell receptor beta chain was sequenced for a study of human CD8 memory T cell subsets. The CDR3 spans 11 residues. The germline V gene has CDR1 DFQATT and CDR2 SNEGSKA (reference sequence). Extraction of RNA, which was performed with an RNeasy Mini Kit, drew on duplicate vials of 150,000 sorted CD8+ T cells per subset. A word on this clonotype: Its antigen is as yet unknown.

Findings of the study overall: Stem-like memory and precursor exhausted T cells were similarly highly diverse; effector memory cells were not. Exclusively the beta chains of the T cell receptor underwent sequencing in this study. Both stem-like subsets shared clonotypes with effector memory cells. However, the stem-like memory and precursor exhausted T cell repertoires overlapped with each other only minimally.

Libraries of TCR beta chains were produced by 5' RACE (UMI-labeled). Following a re-call of the 5' RACE reads, TCRdb has one entry per CDR3 protein and lacks DNA. The table lists more than 10,000 distinct CDR3 sequences. This chain connects TRBV20-1 to TRBJ2-2. Sequencing was performed on CD8+ stem-like memory T cells (TSCM and TCM) sorted from PBMCs. Regarding subset: stem-like memory CD8 T cells (TSTEM), CCR7+ PD-1- TIGIT-. The sequence was obtained from a human donor in good health. The CDR3 reads CSASWAGELFF.